This T cell receptor beta chain was found in a study of blood T cell repertoires in COVID-19 (dated by TCRdb to the early 2020s). Broadly, across the study: Samples covering the acute and convalescent phases of COVID-19 were provided by collaborators in the United States, Italy and Spain. The prospective study material was composed of cDNA or gDNA derived from T cells, B-cell-depleted T cells, or PBMCs. Subjects who had been exposed to COVID-19, were actively infected with it, or had recovered from it provided the deeply sampled blood TCRbeta repertoires that made up the dataset. The repertoires were released in a freely available public database intended as a resource for research on the immune response to SARS-CoV-2. Samples came from the ongoing ImmuneRACE study (first 160 participants) plus 1,254 subjects from 6 global collaborators. The sample metadata nearly always contained a de-identified subject ID, COVID-19 status, age in years and sex. HLA class I and class II types, where available, came from metadata supplied by the sample provider rather than from assay-based typing. Beyond this particular receptor, the publication reports: How much clinical and demographic metadata was included differed by source and by participant, and the metadata was provided uncurated.

V and J are truncated by 1 base and 0 bases respectively, leaving an intervening sequence of 9 bases. Its CDR3 holds 15 amino acids, cysteine through phenylalanine. CDR3 DNA is the only sequence kept; it has 45 bases, read in frame from the first base. From the germline V gene, CDR1 is SGHDN and CDR2 is FVKESK. The immunoSEQ Assay, a bias-controlled multiplex PCR, was used to amplify TCRbeta CDR3 regions from genomic DNA. Turning to the authors' computational methods: The number of nucleated cells in each sample was estimated by amplification of reference gene primers within the assay. Sequence reads were collapsed and filtered to measure the absolute abundance of every unique TCRbeta CDR3 rearrangement. For each sample, productive Simpson clonality was calculated by taking the square root of Simpson's diversity index across productive rearrangements. Entries here come from immuneACCESS through TCRdb and include only in-frame sequences with V and J called. Some clones fail to appear in such tables; in the studies checked, an unresolved V gene covers under half of the shortfall, and the cause of the remainder is unknown. The DNA was the basis for D and trimming; V, J and clone size are from that table. The sample yields 70,000 or so clones; about 90% were counted once. Of the sample, 16% falls within the top ten clones.

One collaborating source in Seattle enrolled patients while the patients were actively infected and followed the patients over time throughout the course of disease. Collaborating institutions collected whole blood in K2EDTA tubes following their own protocols. For TCRbeta analysis, collaborators shipped samples in one of three forms: frozen whole blood, isolated PBMCs, or DNA extracted from either of those sample types. About this clone itself: Its antigen specificity is not known. Base-call qualities are not available, and no considerably larger clone is one nucleotide away.

Source material: peripheral blood. Recombination linked TRBV14 to TRBJ1-1, with an unclear D gene assignment. The TCR sequence derives from a man in his forties with COVID-19, enrolled during active disease. The sequence in DNA is TGTGCCAGCAGCCAAGTTGCAGATATGAACACTGAAGCTTTCTTT. Its amino acids are CASSQVADMNTEAFF.